These 32 T cell receptor beta chains share one sample of origin, sequenced in a study of CD8+ T cells in alopecia areata. Extracted from the samples, RNA was reverse transcribed into cDNA to serve as the sequencing template. Profiled with immunoSEQ multiplex PCR; TCRdb holds only in-frame clones, not every one. This sample has about 140,000 clones; around 87% occur once, and the top ten carry less than 15%. Treatment given: oral pan-JAK inhibitor, 5-10 mg twice daily. The sample was CD8+ T cells sorted from blood, taken at week 4, from a patient treated with tofacitinib. All receptors come from a human donor with alopecia areata.

The gene calls are TRBV29-1 and TRBJ1-1; D is unresolved. Per the germline V gene, CDR1 is SQVTM and CDR2 is ANQGSEA. CDR3 length: 15 residues. Trimming shortened V by 6 bases and J by 0 bases, and 17 bases separated the two germline ends. The CDR3 here is CSVDRTILMNTEAFF. CDR3 in DNA: TGCAGCGTCGATAGAACAATACTCATGAACACTGAAGCTTTCTTT.

This chain connects TRBV30 to TRBJ2-1, with 11 bases matching TRBD2. The V gene end was trimmed by 6 bases and the J gene end by 4 bases; junction bases not matched to a gene: 5. CDR3 length equals 14 residues. CDR1 GTSNPN and CDR2 SVGIG come from the germline V gene (reference sequence). The CDR3 loop reads CACGGLAEYNEQFF. Written as DNA, the CDR3 is TGTGCCTGCGGGGGACTAGCGGAATACAATGAGCAGTTCTTC.

The V gene is TRBV25-1, the J gene TRBJ1-1; no firm D call. Trimming cost V 3 bases and J 3 bases, with 11 bases left between them. This CDR3 comprises 14 residues. Germline CDR1 is MGHDK and CDR2 is SYGVNS. The DNA for the CDR3 is TGTGCCAGCAGTGAGACGGGGATTTACACTGAAGCTTTCTTT. As protein: CASSETGIYTEAFF. Drawing the rest from reference TRBV25-1 and TRBJ1-1, the complete variable domain is EADIYQTPRYLVIGTGKKITLECSQTMGHDKMYWYQQDPGMELHLIHYSYGVNSTEKGDLSSESTVSRIRTEHFPLTLESARPSHTSQYLCASSETGIYTEAFFGQGTRLTVV.

The chain joins TRBV29-1 to TRBJ2-7; 9 bases are a match to TRBD2. V shed 6 bases and J 2 bases; nucleotides not matched to a gene: 5. CDR3 length: 13 residues. Germline V CDR1 and CDR2: SQVTM, ANQGSEA. CDR3 DNA: TGCAGCGTCACCGGGACTAGCACCTACGAGCAGTACTTC. This translates into CSVTGTSTYEQYF.

The rearrangement uses TRBV19 and TRBJ2-5, with D maybe TRBD2 (5 bases). The CDR3 totals 12 residues. The V and J ends lost 10 bases and 6 bases respectively, with 15 bases between them. Germline lookup yields CDR1 LNHDA and CDR2 SQIVND (reference sequence). The CDR3 nucleotides are TGTGCCACCTCCGTTGACGGGAAGACCCAGTACTTC. This translates into CATSVDGKTQYF.

In this sample, this clone turned up once. V gene TRBV5-1 combines with J gene TRBJ2-3; 10 nucleotides agree with TRBD2. The CDR3 sequence is 14 residues long. Germline V gene sequence: CDR1 SGHRS, CDR2 YFSETQ. J gave up 4 bases and V 4 bases, and 3 bases lay outside the gene matches. The CDR3 coding sequence is TGCGCCAGCAGCGCCGGGACTAGCGCAGATACGCAGTATTTT. This translates into CASSAGTSADTQYF.

The chain combines TRBV29-1 with TRBJ2-2; 8 bases map to TRBD1. Germline V gene data show CDR1 as SQVTM and CDR2 as ANQGSEA. The CDR3 loop spans 16 amino acids. Trimming took 3 bases from V and 6 from J; bases not matched to a gene: 12. For the CDR3, the DNA is TGCAGCGTTGACCCCCGAGGCAGGGGGCTCGCCGGGGAGCTGTTTTTT. Translation: CSVDPRGRGLAGELFF.

The V gene is TRBV29-1, the J gene TRBJ2-7; D unclear. This CDR3 is built from 13 residues. From germline, CDR1 is SQVTM and CDR2 ANQGSEA. V lost 3 bases and J 2 bases, leaving 11 bases between the germline ends. The CDR3 DNA reads as TGCAGCGTTGAGTTCCCGCTAACCTACGAGCAGTACTTC. This sequence encodes CSVEFPLTYEQYF.

The chain recombines TRBV6-5 with TRBJ2-7; TRBD2 aligns across 9 bases. The length of the CDR3 is 14 residues. V was pared by 5 bases and J by 3 bases, with 5 bases of the junction left unmatched. Germline V gene data show CDR1 as MNHEY and CDR2 as SVGAGI. The CDR3 sequence is CASSRGLALYEQYF. The CDR3 bases are TGTGCCAGCAGTCGGGGACTAGCCCTCTACGAGCAGTACTTC.

The rearrangement joins TRBV9 to TRBJ1-2, with TRBD1 as a possible D gene (5 bases). Per the germline V gene, CDR1 is SGDLS and CDR2 is YYNGEE. V lost 7 bases, J lost 14 bases, and 12 bases lay in between. CDR3 length equals 9 residues. For the CDR3, the DNA is TGTGCCAGCGGGGCTGGGAGGACCTTC. It yields the protein CASGAGRTF.

The count of this clone is one. The chain links TRBV18 to TRBJ1-2; D is unresolved. In germline, CDR1 is KGHSH, CDR2 LQKENI. V dropped 3 bases and J dropped 0 bases, with 17 bases sitting between them. The CDR3 runs to 17 residues. CDR3 DNA: TGTGCCAGCTCACCGTTCTCAGGTGATGATGCTAACTATGGCTACACCTTC. It specifies CASSPFSGDDANYGYTF.

V usage is TRBV19 and J usage is TRBJ2-1; D is possibly TRBD1 (5 bases). Germline assignment: CDR1 LNHDA and CDR2 SQIVND (reference sequence). This CDR3 is built from 16 residues. Between the trimmed V and J ends, which lost 7 bases and 2 bases, there was a span of 18 bases. This CDR3 is CASTINPGPPYNEQFF. For the CDR3, the DNA is TGTGCCAGTACCATCAATCCAGGGCCCCCCTACAATGAGCAGTTCTTC.

Here the CDR3 reads CAWSTNRGQPQHF. The CDR3 coding sequence is TGTGCCTGGAGTACCAACAGGGGTCAGCCCCAGCATTTT. J is TRBJ1-5 and V is TRBV30; 7 bases are a match to TRBD1. CDR3 length equals 13 residues. Germline lookup yields CDR1 GTSNPN and CDR2 SVGIG (reference sequence). After removal of 2 bases from V and 6 bases from J, the junction contained 4 bases not matched to a gene.

The chain recombines TRBV6-5 with TRBJ2-7, with D possibly being TRBD1 or TRBD2 (5 bases each). V was shortened by 7 bases and J by 2 bases, with 15 bases between the two germline ends. This CDR3 is built from 14 residues. CDR1 and CDR2 (germline): MNHEY, SVGAGI. In DNA form, the CDR3 reads TGTGCCAGCATTCCGGGACGAGGGACCTACGAGCAGTACTTC. It translates to CASIPGRGTYEQYF.

The chain combines TRBV4-2 with TRBJ2-7; D unresolved. The CDR3 contains 17 residues. Between the trimmed V and J ends, which lost 0 bases and 0 bases, there was a span of 15 bases. CDR1 is LGHNA, CDR2 YNFKEQ, per germline. CDR3 sequence: CASSQEPAAAFSYEQYF. CDR3 nucleotides: TGTGCCAGCAGCCAAGAGCCGGCGGCAGCTTTCTCCTACGAGCAGTACTTC.

This rearrangement joins TRBV19 to TRBJ2-7; TRBD1 agrees at 8 bases. The trim removed 5 bases at V and 2 bases at J, leaving 5 bases unmatched. The germline V gene encodes CDR1 LNHDA and CDR2 SQIVND (reference sequence). This CDR3 contains 14 residues. CDR3 loop: CASSFGQGPYEQYF. The CDR3 bases are TGTGCCAGTAGTTTCGGACAGGGCCCCTACGAGCAGTACTTC.

The rearrangement joins TRBV7-9 to TRBJ2-5; D is tentatively TRBD1 or TRBD2 (5 bases each). V shed 6 bases and J shed 2 bases, with 10 bases lying between them. There are 13 residues in the CDR3. Germline V gives CDR1 SEHNR, CDR2 FQNEAQ (reference sequence). The CDR3 protein is CASRGPPQETQYF. CDR3 DNA: TGTGCCAGCAGGGGACCGCCACAAGAGACCCAGTACTTC.

Details on this clone: Other nucleotide sequences from this sample produce the same CDR3. The genes are TRBV5-6 and TRBJ2-3; D ambiguous. Germline V gene sequence: CDR1 SGHDT, CDR2 YYEEEE. CDR3 size: 11 residues. V was pared by 2 bases and J by 5 bases, with 3 bases between. CDR3 in DNA: TGTGCCAGCAGCTTCGGAGATACGCAGTATTTT. Translation gives CASSFGDTQYF.

The rearrangement joins TRBV5-6 to TRBJ2-7, with D unresolved. The CDR3 contains 11 residues. Looked up from germline, CDR1 is SGHDT and CDR2 is YYEEEE. Trimming pared 4 bases from V and 3 bases from J, leaving 5 bases between. CDR3 sequence reads: CASSDGYEQYF. CDR3 coding DNA: TGTGCCAGCAGCGACGGCTACGAGCAGTACTTC.

This chain links TRBV5-4 with TRBJ2-3; 9 bases agree with TRBD2. This CDR3 contains 16 residues. The germline CDR1 and CDR2 sequences are SGHNT and YYREEE (reference sequence). Trimming at V came to 4 bases and at J to 4 bases, leaving 10 bases not matched to a gene. The CDR3 loop reads CASSPASGESPDTQYF. The CDR3 nucleotides read TGTGCCAGCAGCCCAGCTAGCGGGGAGTCCCCAGATACGCAGTATTTT.

The rearrangement joins TRBV10-3 to TRBJ2-1, with D tentatively TRBD2 (5 bases). The CDR3 extends over 13 amino acids. Trimming removed 10 bases at V and 2 bases at J, with 12 bases between. Germline-derived CDR1 and CDR2 are ENHRY and SYGVKD. The DNA for the CDR3 is TGTGCCAAGTCAGACGGGACCTACAATGAGCAGTTCTTC. This translates into CAKSDGTYNEQFF.

The CDR3 sequence: CASSPYRAVHEQYF. The CDR3 nucleotides read TGTGCCAGCAGCCCGTACAGGGCGGTCCACGAGCAGTACTTC. This chain links TRBV5-4 with TRBJ2-7; the D gene is possibly TRBD1 (6 bases). Germline loops: CDR1 SGHNT, CDR2 YYREEE (reference sequence). V was clipped by 4 bases and J by 5 bases, with 16 bases between them. The CDR3 runs to 14 residues.

This chain uses TRBV4-1 with TRBJ2-5, with a possible D match to TRBD2 (5 bases). In germline, CDR1 is MGHRA, CDR2 YSYEKL. The length of the CDR3 is 13 residues. Trimming removed 0 bases from V and 7 bases from J, with 9 bases in between. The chain's CDR3 is CASSQDRTATQYF. CDR3 nucleotides: TGCGCCAGCAGCCAAGACAGGACTGCGACCCAGTACTTC.

The chain carries TRBV29-1 and TRBJ2-1; D perhaps matches TRBD2 (7 bases). V was clipped by 2 bases and J by 8 bases, with 19 bases between them. The CDR3 extends over 15 amino acids. Germline V gene sequence: CDR1 SQVTM, CDR2 ANQGSEA. The CDR3 sequence: CSVESQGRERDEQFF. CDR3 nucleotides: TGCAGCGTTGAATCCCAGGGGCGGGAGAGGGATGAGCAGTTCTTC.

This chain connects TRBV25-1 to TRBJ2-7; no clear D. The CDR3 consists of 12 residues. With 4 bases removed from V and 6 bases from J, the gap between germline ends came to 10 bases. Germline CDR1 and CDR2: MGHDK and SYGVNS. The CDR3 loop reads CASSVAAVEQYF. The CDR3 bases are TGTGCCAGCAGTGTCGCTGCGGTCGAGCAGTACTTC.

This clone was recorded once. The rearrangement joins TRBV7-9 to TRBJ2-7; a possible D gene is TRBD1 (5 bases). Deletions cut 7 bases from V and 3 bases from J, with 16 bases between. CDR3 size: 14 residues. The germline V gene encodes CDR1 SEHNR and CDR2 FQNEAQ (reference sequence). In DNA, the CDR3 is TGTGCCAGCACCCCGTACGACAGTAACTACGAGCAGTACTTC. Its translation is CASTPYDSNYEQYF.

The V call is TRBV30, the J call TRBJ2-7, with D unresolved. Trimming took 3 bases from V and 3 from J, leaving 9 bases between them. The CDR3 runs to 12 residues. CDR1 GTSNPN and CDR2 SVGIG come from the germline V gene (reference sequence). The CDR3 DNA reads TGTGCCTGGAGCGGTGATGACTACGAGCAGTACTTC. Its translation: CAWSGDDYEQYF.

The CDR3 coding sequence is TGCAGCGTCGAATTCCCCCCCGGAGGGCCCAGCTCCTACAATGAGCAGTTCTTC. It is translated as CSVEFPPGGPSSYNEQFF. The chain joins TRBV29-1 to TRBJ2-1; D possibly corresponds to TRBD2 (6 bases). Trimming took off 6 bases at V and 0 bases at J, with 24 bases between the two ends. CDR1 and CDR2 from the germline V gene are SQVTM and ANQGSEA. The CDR3 runs to 18 residues.

The gene calls are TRBV27 and TRBJ2-7; D is undetermined. Germline V gene sequence: CDR1 MNHEY, CDR2 SMNVEV (reference sequence). Trimming left V 5 bases short and J 2 bases short, with 7 bases between. The CDR3 has 12 amino acids. The CDR3 nucleotides read TGTGCCAGCAGTCAGAGACCCTACGAGCAGTACTTC. Translation gives CASSQRPYEQYF.

This chain links TRBV19 with TRBJ1-1, with 7 bases matching TRBD1. V gave up 6 bases and J gave up 2 bases; unmatched junction bases: 9. This CDR3 region has 15 residues. CDR1 is LNHDA and CDR2 is SQIVND in the germline V gene (reference sequence). This CDR3 reads CASSKYRDSNTEAFF. The CDR3 DNA sequence: TGTGCCAGTAGCAAGTACCGGGACAGCAACACTGAAGCTTTCTTT.

The V gene is TRBV7-9, the J gene TRBJ1-6; D uncertain. The CDR3 has 15 amino acids. Trimming pared 5 bases from V and 7 bases from J, leaving 15 bases between. Germline lookup yields CDR1 SEHNR and CDR2 FQNEAQ (reference sequence). CDR3 residues: CASSIQEFGNSPLHF. As DNA, the CDR3 is TGTGCCAGCAGCATTCAGGAGTTTGGAAATTCACCCCTCCACTTT.

In its sample, this clone was seen a few times. One junction end does not reproduce the germline sequence, and a read error may be involved. The chain recombines TRBV7-7 with TRBJ2-5; a weak D match, TRBD2 (5 bases). Germline loops: CDR1 SSHAT, CDR2 FNYEAQ (reference sequence). The CDR3 spans 15 residues. The CDR3 DNA reads as TGTGCTAGCAGCTTAAGTGTACGAGAGGGAGAGACCCAGTACTTC. It translates to CASSLSVREGETQYF.